This T cell receptor beta chain is from a study of shared clonotypes between healthy human individuals. Study information: Donor ages ranged 18 to 49 years: a couple of women, three men.

Researchers divided each subset's genomic DNA evenly across several immunoSEQ plates. Only in-frame clones appear in the TCRdb table, and some are missing; sequencing was by immunoSEQ multiplex PCR. The table has about 2.3 million clones, over 85% seen once. Germline V gives CDR1 LNHDA, CDR2 SQIVND (reference sequence). Trimming removed 4 bases from V and 7 bases from J, with 13 bases in between. The CDR3 contains 13 residues. Notes on this clone: Antigen specificity is unknown.

Study-level results: What limited the represented genetic and exposure-history diversity was the small number of donors. Compared with clonotypes that all four donors shared, non-shared clonotypes had lower generation probabilities.

The clonotype originates from a man aged 18 to 29 in good health. Some clones in this sample may be carry-over from other donors' samples. This chain joins TRBV19 and TRBJ1-2, with TRBD1 as a possible D gene (5 bases). Sequenced input: naive CD4+ T cells from PBMCs. As for subset: CD45RA+ positively selected. The CDR3 sequence: CASSTGKRGGYTF. DNA for the CDR3: TGTGCCAGTAGTACCGGCAAGAGGGGTGGCTACACCTTC.